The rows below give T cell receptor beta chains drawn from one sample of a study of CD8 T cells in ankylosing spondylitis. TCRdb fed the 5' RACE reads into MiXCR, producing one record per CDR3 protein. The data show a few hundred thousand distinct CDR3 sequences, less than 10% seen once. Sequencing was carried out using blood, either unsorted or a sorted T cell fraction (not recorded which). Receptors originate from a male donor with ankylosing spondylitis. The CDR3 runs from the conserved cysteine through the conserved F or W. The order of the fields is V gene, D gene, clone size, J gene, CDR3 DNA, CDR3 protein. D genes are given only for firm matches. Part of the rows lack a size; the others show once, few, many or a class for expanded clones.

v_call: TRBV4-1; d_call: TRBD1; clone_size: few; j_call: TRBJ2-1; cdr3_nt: TGCGCCAGCAGCCAAGACGGATTGGGTGTGGACAGGGAGATGAATGAGCAGTTCTTC; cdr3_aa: CASSQDGLGVDREMNEQFF
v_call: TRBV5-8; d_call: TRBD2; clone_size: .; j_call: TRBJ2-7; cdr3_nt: TGTGCCAGCACGAAGGTAGCGGGAGAAACGTACGAGCAGTACTTC; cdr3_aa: CASTKVAGETYEQYF
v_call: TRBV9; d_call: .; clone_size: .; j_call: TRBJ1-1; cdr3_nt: TGTGCCAGCAGCGTAGGAGGTCGGATTGGGAGGGGCACTGAAGCTTTCTTT; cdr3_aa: CASSVGGRIGRGTEAFF
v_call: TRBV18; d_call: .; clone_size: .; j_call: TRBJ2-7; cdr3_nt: TGTGCCAGCTCACGACGGGACCGACCACTTATCGAGCAGTACTTC; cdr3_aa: CASSRRDRPLIEQYF
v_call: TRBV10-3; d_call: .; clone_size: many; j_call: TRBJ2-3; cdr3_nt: TGTGCCATCAAAGTCCGGGACGACACAGATACGCAGTATTTT; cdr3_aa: CAIKVRDDTDTQYF
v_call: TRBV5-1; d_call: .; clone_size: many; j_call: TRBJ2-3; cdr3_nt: TGCGCCAGCAGCGGACCTTTGGGAGTAGCAGATACGCAGTATTTT; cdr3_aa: CASSGPLGVADTQYF
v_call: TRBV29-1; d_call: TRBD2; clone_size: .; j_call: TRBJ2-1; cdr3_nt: TGCACGGGCGGGACTAGCGGTGACAATGAGCAGTTCTTC; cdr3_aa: CTGGTSGDNEQFF
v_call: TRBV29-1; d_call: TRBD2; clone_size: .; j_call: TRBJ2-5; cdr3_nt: TGCAGCGTTGAAGAAAGGCTAGCGGGAGGGCAACAGACCCAGTACTTC; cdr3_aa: CSVEERLAGGQQTQYF
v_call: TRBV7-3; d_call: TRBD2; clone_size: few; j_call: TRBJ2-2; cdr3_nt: TGTGCCAGCAGCTTACAAGGACTAGCGGGTAGAAAAGGTGGCGGGGAGCTGTTTTTT; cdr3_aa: CASSLQGLAGRKGGGELFF
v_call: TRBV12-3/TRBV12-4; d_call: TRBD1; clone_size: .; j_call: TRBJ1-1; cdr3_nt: TGTGCCAGCAGTTTATGGTCCCAGGGGGCGAACACTGAAGCTTTCTTT; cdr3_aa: CASSLWSQGANTEAFF
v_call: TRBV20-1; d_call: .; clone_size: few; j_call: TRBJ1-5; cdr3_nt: TGCAGTGCTAGGTCGTACCTAAATCAGCCCCAGCATTTT; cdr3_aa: CSARSYLNQPQHF
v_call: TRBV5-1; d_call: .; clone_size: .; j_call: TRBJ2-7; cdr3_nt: TGCGCCAGCAGCTTAGATGGACGGAGCTACGAGCAGTACTTC; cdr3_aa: CASSLDGRSYEQYF
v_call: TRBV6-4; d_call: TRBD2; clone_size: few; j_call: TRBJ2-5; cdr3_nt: TGTGCCAGCAGTGACTCATACCGACTAGCGGGAGTTTATGAGACCCAGTACTTC; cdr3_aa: CASSDSYRLAGVYETQYF
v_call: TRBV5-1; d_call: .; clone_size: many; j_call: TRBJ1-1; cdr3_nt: TGCGCCAGCAGGTGGGGGGATCGGAACACTGAAGCTTTCTTT; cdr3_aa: CASRWGDRNTEAFF
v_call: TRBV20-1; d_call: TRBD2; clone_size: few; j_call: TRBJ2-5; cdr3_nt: TGCAGTGCTAGAGATTGGGCGGGAGGGCCGGAGACCCAGTACTTC; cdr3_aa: CSARDWAGGPETQYF
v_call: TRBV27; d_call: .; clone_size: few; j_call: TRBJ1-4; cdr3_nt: TGTGCCAGCAGTTTTATGGGGGTGACTAATGAAAAACTGTTTTTT; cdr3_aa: CASSFMGVTNEKLFF
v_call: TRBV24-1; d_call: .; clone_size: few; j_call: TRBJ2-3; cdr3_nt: TGTGCCACCAGTGTTGCAGATACGCAGTATTTT; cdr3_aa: CATSVADTQYF
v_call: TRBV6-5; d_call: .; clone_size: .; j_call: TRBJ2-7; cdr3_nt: TGTGCCAGCAGTTCTCTACAGGGAGGCCACTACGAGCAGTACTTC; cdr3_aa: CASSSLQGGHYEQYF
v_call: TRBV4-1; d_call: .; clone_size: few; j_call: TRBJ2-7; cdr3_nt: TGCGCCAGCAGCCAGACAATGCGGGCCTACGAGCAGTACTTC; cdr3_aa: CASSQTMRAYEQYF
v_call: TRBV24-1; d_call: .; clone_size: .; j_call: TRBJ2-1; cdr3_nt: TGTGCCACCAGTGATTGGGAGGGGGCCAATGAGCAGTTCTTC; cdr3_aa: CATSDWEGANEQFF
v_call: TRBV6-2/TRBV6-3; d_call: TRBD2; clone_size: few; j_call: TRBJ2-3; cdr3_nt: TGTGCCAGCAGTTATTTTGAGCGGGAGGTGACAGATACGCAGTATTTT; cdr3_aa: CASSYFEREVTDTQYF
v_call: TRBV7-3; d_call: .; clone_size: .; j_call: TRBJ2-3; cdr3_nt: TGTGCCAGCAGCGCGGGACTTTCAGATACGCAGTATTTT; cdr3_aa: CASSAGLSDTQYF
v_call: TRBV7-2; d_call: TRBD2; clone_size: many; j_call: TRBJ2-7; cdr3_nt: TGTGCCAGCAGTCGACGGACTAGCGGGGCCTACGAGCAGTACTTC; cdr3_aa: CASSRRTSGAYEQYF
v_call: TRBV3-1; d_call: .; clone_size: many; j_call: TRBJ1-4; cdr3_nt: TGTGCCAGCAGCCAAGTGGGACGGGGTAATGAAAAACTGTTTTTT; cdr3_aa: CASSQVGRGNEKLFF
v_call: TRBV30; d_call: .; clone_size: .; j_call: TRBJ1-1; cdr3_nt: TGTGCCTGGAGTGGCCCCCCCGGCAGAAACACTGAAGCTTTCTTT; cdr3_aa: CAWSGPPGRNTEAFF
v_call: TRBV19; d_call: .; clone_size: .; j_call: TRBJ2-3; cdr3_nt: TGTGCCAGTTCTAACAAAATGGGGGCAGATACGCAGTATTTT; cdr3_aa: CASSNKMGADTQYF
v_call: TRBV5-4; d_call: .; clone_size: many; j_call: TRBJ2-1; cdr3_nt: TGTGCCAGCAGCACGGGGGTCCGGATTGGTGGGCATGAGCAGTTCTTC; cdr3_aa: CASSTGVRIGGHEQFF
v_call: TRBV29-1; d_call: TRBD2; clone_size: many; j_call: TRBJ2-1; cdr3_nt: TGCAGCGTTGGGACTGAACTAGCGGGAAAACAGTTCTTC; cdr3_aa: CSVGTELAGKQFF
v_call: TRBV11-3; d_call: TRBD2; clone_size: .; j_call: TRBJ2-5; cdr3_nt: TGTGCCAGCAGCTTAGATAACGAGGGAGGGCCGGAGACCCAGTACTTC; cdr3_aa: CASSLDNEGGPETQYF
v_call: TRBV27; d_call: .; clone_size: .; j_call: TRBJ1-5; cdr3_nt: TGTGCCAGCAGTCATCAGGGGAGCAATCAGCCCCAGCATTTT; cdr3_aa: CASSHQGSNQPQHF
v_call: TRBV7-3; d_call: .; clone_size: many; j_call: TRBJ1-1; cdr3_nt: TGTGCCAGCAGCTGGGACGGGAACACTGAAGCTTTCTTT; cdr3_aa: CASSWDGNTEAFF
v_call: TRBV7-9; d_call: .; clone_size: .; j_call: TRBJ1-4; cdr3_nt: TGTGCCAGCAGCTTAGCGCCGGGCCTAGGGTACGAAAAACTGTTTTTT; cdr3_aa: CASSLAPGLGYEKLFF
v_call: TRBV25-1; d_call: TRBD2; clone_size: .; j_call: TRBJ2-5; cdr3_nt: TGTGCCAGCATGGGACTAGCGGTAGCAACGGAGACCCAGTACTTC; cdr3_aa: CASMGLAVATETQYF
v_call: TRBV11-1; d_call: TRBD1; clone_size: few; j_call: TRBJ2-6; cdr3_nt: TGTGCCAGCAGCCCAGAGGACAGGTTCCTACTTTCTGGGGCCAACGTCCTGACTTTC; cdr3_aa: CASSPEDRFLLSGANVLTF
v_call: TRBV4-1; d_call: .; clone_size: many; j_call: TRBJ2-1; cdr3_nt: TGCGCCAGCAGCCGTGGCGCTGTTCCCAGCTCCTACAATGAGCAGTTCTTC; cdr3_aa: CASSRGAVPSSYNEQFF
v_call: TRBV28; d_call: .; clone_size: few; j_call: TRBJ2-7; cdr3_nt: TGTGCCAGCAGTTTATTAACGGCCAGCTCCTACGAGCAGTACTTC; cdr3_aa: CASSLLTASSYEQYF
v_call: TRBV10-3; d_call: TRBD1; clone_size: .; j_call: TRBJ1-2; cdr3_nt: TGTGCCATCAGTGAACAAACAGGGGTTGGATATGGCTACACCTTC; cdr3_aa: CAISEQTGVGYGYTF
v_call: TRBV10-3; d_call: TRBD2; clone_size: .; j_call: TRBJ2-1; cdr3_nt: TGTGCCATCAGTGCGAGGGGCGGGAGAAACAATGAGCAGTTCTTC; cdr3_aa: CAISARGGRNNEQFF
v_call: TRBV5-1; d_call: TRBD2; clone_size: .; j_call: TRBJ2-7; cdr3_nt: TGCGCCAGCAGCTTGGAGGCGGGAGCCGAATACGAGCAGTACTTC; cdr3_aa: CASSLEAGAEYEQYF
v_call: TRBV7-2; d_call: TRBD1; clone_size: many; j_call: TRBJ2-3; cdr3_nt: TGTGCCAGCAGCTTAAAGACAGGGGGCTGGGCAGATACGCAGTATTTT; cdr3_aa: CASSLKTGGWADTQYF
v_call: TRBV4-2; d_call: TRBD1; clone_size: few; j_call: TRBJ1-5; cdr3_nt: TGTGCCAGCAGCCAAGAACAGGGGGCCCGCAATCAGCCCCAGCATTTT; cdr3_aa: CASSQEQGARNQPQHF
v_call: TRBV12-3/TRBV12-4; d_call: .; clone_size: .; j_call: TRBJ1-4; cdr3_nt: TGTGCCAGCACTCCCTGGACGGGAGAAAAACTGTTTTTT; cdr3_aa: CASTPWTGEKLFF
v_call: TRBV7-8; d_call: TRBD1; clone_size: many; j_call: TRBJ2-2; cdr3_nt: TGTGCCAGCAGCTTAATGGGGACAGGGGGCGGTCGGACCGGGGAGCTGTTTTTT; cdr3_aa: CASSLMGTGGGRTGELFF
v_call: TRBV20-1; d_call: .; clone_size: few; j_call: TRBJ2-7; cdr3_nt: TGCAGTGCCGAGCGCGGGCGGGCCCTTGAGCAGTACTTC; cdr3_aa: CSAERGRALEQYF
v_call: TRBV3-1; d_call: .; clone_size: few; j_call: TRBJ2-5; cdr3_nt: TGTGCCAGCAGCGCCCACGGGGAAGAGACCCAGTACTTC; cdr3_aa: CASSAHGEETQYF
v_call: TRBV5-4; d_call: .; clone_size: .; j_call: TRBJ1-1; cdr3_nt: TGTGCCAGCATGGGGGGAGACAGGAACACTGAAGCTTTCTTT; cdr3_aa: CASMGGDRNTEAFF
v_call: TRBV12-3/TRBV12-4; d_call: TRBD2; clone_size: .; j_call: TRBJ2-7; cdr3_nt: TGTGCCAGCAGCTTGGCGGGAGCTGACGAGCAGTACTTC; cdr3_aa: CASSLAGADEQYF
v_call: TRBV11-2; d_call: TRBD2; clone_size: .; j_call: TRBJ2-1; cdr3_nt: TGTGCCAGCAGCTTAGTCCTCCCCCGTAGCGGGAGAAGCTCCTACAATGAGCAGTTCTTC; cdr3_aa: CASSLVLPRSGRSSYNEQFF
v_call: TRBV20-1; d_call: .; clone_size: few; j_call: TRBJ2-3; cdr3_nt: TGCAGTGCTAGAGCCCGCCTCCGGGGGAGCACAGATACGCAGTATTTT; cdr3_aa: CSARARLRGSTDTQYF
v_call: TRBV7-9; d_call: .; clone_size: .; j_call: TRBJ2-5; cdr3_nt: TGTGCCAGCAGCTTAGTCTTGGATTCGGAGACCCAGTACTTC; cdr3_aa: CASSLVLDSETQYF
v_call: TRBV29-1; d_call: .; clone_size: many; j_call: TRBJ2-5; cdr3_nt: TGCAGCGTTGAAGAAACGGGGGAGACCCAGTACTTC; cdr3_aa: CSVEETGETQYF
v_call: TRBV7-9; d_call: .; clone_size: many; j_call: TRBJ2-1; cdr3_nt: TGTGCCAGCAGCTTAGCGTCATCCTACAATGAGCAGTTCTTC; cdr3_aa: CASSLASSYNEQFF
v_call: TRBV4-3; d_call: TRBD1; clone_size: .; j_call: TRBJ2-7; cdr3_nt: TGCGCCAGCAGCCACCGGGACAGGGCTTACGAGCAGTACTTC; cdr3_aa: CASSHRDRAYEQYF
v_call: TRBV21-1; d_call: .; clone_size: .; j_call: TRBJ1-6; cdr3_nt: TGTGCCAGCAGCAAAGTCCTTTTCAAGTCGTGGTCACCAGAGTATTCACCCCTCCACTTT; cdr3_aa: CASSKVLFKSWSPEYSPLHF